A selection of T cell receptor beta chains follows, all from one sample in a study of PD-1 blockade in mismatch repair-deficient tumors. The assay was immunoSEQ multiplex PCR, and TCRdb's table has in-frame clones only and misses some. The table lists around 62,000 clones, 70% to 80% of them singletons. The sequences come from peripheral blood, collected 2 weeks after starting pembrolizumab. The source is an adult with mismatch repair-deficient cancer. Each CDR3 is given with its conserved first and last residue. D genes are given only for firm matches. Expanded clones are given a class, and other clones once, few, many or no size at all.

size	D	V	J	DNA	CDR3
NA	TRBD1	TRBV11-2	TRBJ2-4	TGTGCCAGCAGCTGGCCGGGACAGGGTGGGGCGGCCAAAAACATTCAGTACTTC	CASSWPGQGGAAKNIQYF
NA	TRBD1	TRBV4-1	TRBJ2-5	TGCGCCAGCAGCGCGACAGGGTGGCAAGAGACCCAGTACTTC	CASSATGWQETQYF
NA	NA	TRBV7-6	TRBJ1-1	TGTGCCAGCAGCTTAGCCGGGACACTCGACACTGAAGCTTTCTTT	CASSLAGTLDTEAFF
NA	NA	TRBV15	TRBJ1-2	TGTGCCACCAGCAGAGCTTTAATGGATGGCTACACCTTC	CATSRALMDGYTF
NA	TRBD1	TRBV27	TRBJ1-5	TGTGCCAGCAGTCCCGGGACAGGGGGAAACGGTCAGCCCCAGCATTTT	CASSPGTGGNGQPQHF
NA	TRBD1	TRBV13	TRBJ2-3	TGTGCCAGCAGCCTCTACAGGGGGTTTTCCCTTGATAGCACAGATACGCAGTATTTT	CASSLYRGFSLDSTDTQYF
NA	NA	TRBV5-4	TRBJ2-2	TGTGCCAGCAGCCCTGGGTCCTACACCGGGGAGCTGTTTTTT	CASSPGSYTGELFF
NA	NA	TRBV9	TRBJ1-2	TGTGCCAGCAGCGTATCGGGCACAGGCCACGCCTATGGCTACACCTTC	CASSVSGTGHAYGYTF
few	NA	TRBV10-3	TRBJ2-7	TGTGCCATCAGTGAGTCGAACGAGCAGTACTTC	CAISESNEQYF
NA	NA	TRBV4-1	TRBJ2-3	TGCGCCAGCAGCCATGAGGACTGGGTTCGCGGAGATACGCAGTATTTT	CASSHEDWVRGDTQYF
NA	NA	TRBV28	TRBJ2-1	TGTGCCAGCAAGAGCGGAACCTACAATGAGCAGTTCTTC	CASKSGTYNEQFF
NA	TRBD2	TRBV7-2	TRBJ2-5	TGTGCCAGCAGCTTAGCTTTAGCGGGAGGAACTCAAGAGACCCAGTACTTC	CASSLALAGGTQETQYF
once	TRBD2	TRBV5-4	TRBJ2-7	TGTGCCAGCAGCTTTGGAGCGGGAGTTAGTTCCTACGAGCAGTACTTC	CASSFGAGVSSYEQYF
NA	NA	TRBV27	TRBJ1-4	TGTGCCAGCAGTTTGGCGGGAATCAATGAAAAACTGTTTTTT	CASSLAGINEKLFF
NA	NA	TRBV25-1	TRBJ1-5	TGTGCCAGCAGTGAATCCTGTGGGCCCCAGCATTTT	CASSESCGPQHF
many	NA	TRBV29-1	TRBJ2-7	TGCAGCGTTGAGGCAGGGGCCGGGGAGCAGTACTTC	CSVEAGAGEQYF
NA	NA	TRBV2	TRBJ1-3	TGTGCCAGCAGTGAAGTACTGGTGATCTCTGGAAACACCATATATTTT	CASSEVLVISGNTIYF
few	TRBD1	TRBV30	TRBJ2-1	TGTGCCTGGAGTTCTGGACAGGGAGAGCAGTTCTTC	CAWSSGQGEQFF
NA	NA	TRBV27	TRBJ2-5	TGTGCCAGCAGTCCGAGGGGGGCGGGCCGACAAGAGACCCAGTACTTC	CASSPRGAGRQETQYF
NA	TRBD2	TRBV5-1	TRBJ2-1	TGCGCCAGCAGCCGTGGTCCTCTAGCGGGAGATCTCGAGCAGTTCTTC	CASSRGPLAGDLEQFF
few	NA	TRBV6-1	TRBJ1-4	TGTGCCAGCAGAGGAGGGGGAAAACTGTTTTTT	CASRGGGKLFF
NA	TRBD1	TRBV11-3	TRBJ2-2	TGTGCCAGCAGCTTTGGGACAGGGAACACCGGGGAGCTGTTTTTT	CASSFGTGNTGELFF
NA	NA	TRBV19	TRBJ1-5	TGTGCCAGTAGTATAGAGGGGATAGGCCAGCCCCAGCATTTT	CASSIEGIGQPQHF
NA	TRBD2	TRBV27	TRBJ2-1	TGTGCCAGCAGTTTCGGGACTAGCGGGAGCAATGAGCAGTTCTTC	CASSFGTSGSNEQFF
once	NA	TRBV6-1	TRBJ1-4	TGTGCCAGCAGCCCTAACGGACAGACGAATGAAAAACTGTTTTTT	CASSPNGQTNEKLFF